The entry that follows covers one T cell receptor (beta chain) sequence. Its matching antigen is unknown. The entry originates in a study of CD8+ T cells in alopecia areata. Across the whole study: Treated patients received oral tofacitinib, 5 to 10 mg twice daily. Treated patients received severity scores based on the percentage of scalp area affected. Study-level points and caveats: In scalp and blood during tofacitinib, many expanded lesional clones persisted. Scalp specimens additionally yield sequences from normal skin's resident alphabeta T cells.

RNA, once extracted, was reverse transcribed into cDNA for use as the sequencing template. Clones were read by immunoSEQ multiplex PCR, and TCRdb kept only the in-frame ones, dropping some. This table has roughly 100,000 clones, 44% appearing once. Indicated treatment: oral pan-JAK inhibitor, 5-10 mg twice daily. Sequenced here: CD8+ T cells sorted from blood, sampled at week 24, from a patient treated with tofacitinib. The receptor's source is a human donor with alopecia areata.

DNA for the CDR3: TGTGCCAGCAGCTTCCTGCAGTCCGGTGACACCGGGGAGCTGTTTTTT. Protein: CASSFLQSGDTGELFF. This rearrangement joins TRBV7-9 to TRBJ2-2; D call uncertain. Germline CDR1 and CDR2: SEHNR and FQNEAQ (reference sequence). The germline V and J ends were trimmed by 3 bases and 3 bases, with 14 bases remaining between them. The CDR3 contains 16 residues.